These 21 T cell receptor beta chains came from one sample sequenced in a study of control samples from healthy donors and cancer patients. Sequencing was performed with immunoSEQ multiplex PCR; in TCRdb, only in-frame clones are kept and a portion is missing. The repertoire consists of nearly 40,000 clones, with 92% occurring once and the leading ten covering around 3.6%. Sequencing used blood. These receptors originate from a woman in her forties or fifties in good health.

The chain joins TRBV9 to TRBJ2-5; 8 bases align to TRBD2. The CDR3 contains 15 residues. After removal of 0 bases from V and 4 bases from J, the junction contained 5 bases not matched to a gene. Germline values: CDR1 SGDLS, CDR2 YYNGEE. The CDR3 loop reads CASSVDPGGGETQYF. The CDR3 DNA follows: TGTGCCAGCAGCGTAGACCCCGGGGGGGGAGAGACCCAGTACTTC.

The genes are TRBV13 and TRBJ2-2; D may be TRBD2 (7 bases). There are 15 residues in the CDR3. Trimming took 5 bases from V and 5 from J, leaving 15 bases between them. Germline CDR1 reads PRHDT; CDR2 reads FYEKMQ (reference sequence). The CDR3 nucleotides read TGTGCCAGCAGCCAAAGGGGGGGAAGGACCGGGGAGCTGTTTTTT. Translation gives CASSQRGGRTGELFF.

This chain connects TRBV27 to TRBJ1-5; no clear D gene. The CDR3 is made up of 16 amino acids. With 6 bases removed from V and 1 base from J, the gap between germline ends came to 16 bases. CDR1 and CDR2 from the germline V gene are MNHEY and SMNVEV (reference sequence). CDR3 coding DNA: TGTGCCAGCAGCCCAGGCCGAGTACTAAGCAATCAGCCCCAGCATTTT. Amino acids: CASSPGRVLSNQPQHF.

As concerns this clone: The same CDR3 also results from other DNA sequences found in this sample. V usage is TRBV6-5 and J usage is TRBJ2-2, with unresolved D. The ends were cut back, 9 bases at V and 5 bases at J, with 10 bases in the middle. This CDR3 comprises 12 residues. The germline gives CDR1 MNHEY, CDR2 SVGAGI. CDR3 in amino acids: CASSKRTGELFF. For the CDR3, the DNA is TGTGCCAGTTCTAAGCGTACCGGGGAGCTGTTTTTT.

The rearrangement links TRBV7-8 to TRBJ2-3; D tentatively fits TRBD1 or TRBD2 (6 bases each). CDR1 SGHVS and CDR2 FQNEAQ come from the germline V gene. This CDR3 region has 14 residues. The V end lost 4 bases, the J end lost 2 bases, and 10 bases lay between the germline ends. In nucleotides, the CDR3 is TGTGCCAGCAGCTGGGGGGCTACCACAGATACGCAGTATTTT. This encodes CASSWGATTDTQYF.

V usage is TRBV2 and J usage is TRBJ2-5, with TRBD1 matching over 7 bases. Unmatched junction bases numbered 6, after V lost 9 bases and J lost 2 bases. The CDR3 runs to 13 residues. Germline lookup yields CDR1 SNHLY and CDR2 FYNNEI. As DNA, the CDR3 is TGTGCCAGTGTTCGGGACAGACAAGAGACCCAGTACTTC. Encoded protein: CASVRDRQETQYF.

J is TRBJ1-6 and V is TRBV7-9; D is uncertain. The length of the CDR3 is 17 residues. V lost 5 bases, J lost 10 bases, and 24 bases lay in between. From germline, CDR1 is SEHNR and CDR2 FQNEAQ (reference sequence). Here the CDR3 reads CASSTQDYSGIRSPLHF. CDR3 DNA sequence: TGTGCCAGCAGCACCCAGGACTACTCGGGTATTCGGTCACCCCTCCACTTT.

A single count supports this clone. V and J are TRBV4-1 and TRBJ1-4, with unresolved D. The V end lost 1 base, the J end lost 8 bases, and 8 bases lay between the germline ends. CDR1 and CDR2 from the germline V gene are MGHRA and YSYEKL. The CDR3 spans 13 residues. The CDR3 loop is CASSQVAAEKLFF. In nucleotides, the CDR3 is TGCGCCAGCAGCCAAGTGGCAGCCGAAAAACTGTTTTTT.

The chain combines TRBV7-2 with TRBJ2-5; D is ambiguous. Trimming left V 5 bases short and J 5 bases short, with 18 bases between. The CDR3 is made up of 15 amino acids. Germline lookup yields CDR1 SGHTA and CDR2 FQGNSA. The CDR3 coding sequence is TGTGCCAGCAGCCCGACGATTGTGGCAAGGGAGACCCAGTACTTC. It yields the protein CASSPTIVARETQYF.

The chain joins TRBV9 to TRBJ2-2; D is perhaps TRBD2 (6 bases). Trimming took 3 bases from V and 4 from J, leaving 16 bases between them. Germline-derived CDR1 and CDR2 are SGDLS and YYNGEE. The length of the CDR3 is 16 residues. The CDR3 bases are TGTGCCAGCAGCGGGGGGGTTCCGGTTCGCACCGGGGAGCTGTTTTTT. Its protein is CASSGGVPVRTGELFF.

J is TRBJ1-1 and V is TRBV27; TRBD1 is a possible D gene (5 bases). CDR1 is MNHEY and CDR2 is SMNVEV in the germline V gene (reference sequence). CDR3 length: 14 residues. V was pared by 6 bases and J by 1 base, with 12 bases between. The CDR3, as DNA: TGTGCCAGCAGGGCCCTCGGACAGAACACTGAAGCTTTCTTT. Its protein is CASRALGQNTEAFF.

This clone is a singleton in its sample. The V gene is TRBV7-3, the J gene TRBJ2-3; TRBD2 might be the D (7 bases). Germline V gene lookup returns CDR1 SGHTA and CDR2 FQGTGA. The CDR3 is made up of 15 amino acids. The V and J ends lost 3 bases and 4 bases respectively, with 14 bases between them. The CDR3 sequence is CASSFEGGRPDTQYF. The DNA of the CDR3 is TGTGCCAGCAGCTTTGAGGGGGGGCGTCCAGATACGCAGTATTTT.

The chain employs TRBV19 and TRBJ1-5; TRBD1 matches at 10 bases. The V gene end was trimmed by 5 bases and the J gene end by 2 bases; junction bases not matched to a gene: 15. Germline values: CDR1 LNHDA, CDR2 SQIVND (reference sequence). The CDR3 totals 19 residues. CDR3 nucleotide sequence: TGTGCCAGTAGTGACCGACAGGGGGCGGCACTTACGGGCAATCAGCCCCAGCATTTT. This encodes CASSDRQGAALTGNQPQHF.

This clone has a single count. This chain joins TRBV6-2 or TRBV6-3 and TRBJ1-4; D gene ambiguous. Trimming left V 3 bases short and J 5 bases short, with 10 bases between. CDR1 and CDR2 from the germline V gene are MNHEY and SVGEGT. The CDR3 contains 14 residues. The CDR3 DNA reads TGTGCCAGCAGTTATGGACTCCTCAATGAAAAACTGTTTTTT. This sequence encodes CASSYGLLNEKLFF.

V and J are TRBV5-1 and TRBJ1-2; no firm D call. V lost 1 base and J lost 0, with 4 bases in between. Germline V gene data show CDR1 as SGHRS and CDR2 as YFSETQ. This CDR3 spans 13 amino acids. The CDR3 DNA reads TGCGCCAGCAGCTTGTATACTAACTATGGCTACACCTTC. This codes for CASSLYTNYGYTF.

The chain couples TRBV7-2 to TRBJ1-5, with D unclear. Trimming removed 1 base at V and 4 bases at J, with 5 bases between. CDR3 length equals 13 residues. CDR1 is SGHTA, CDR2 FQGNSA, per germline. CDR3 sequence: CASSLVGNQPQHF. The CDR3 DNA reads TGTGCCAGCAGCTTAGTTGGAAATCAGCCCCAGCATTTT.

This chain links TRBV6-6 with TRBJ2-5; 8 bases align to TRBD2. Per germline, CDR1 MNHNY and CDR2 SVGAGI (reference sequence). The CDR3 sequence is 15 residues long. Germline trimming cut 10 bases from V and 5 bases from J; bases unmatched to any gene: 15. In nucleotides, the CDR3 is TGTGCCACAACTTCCCGGCGGGGGGTGAGGGAGACCCAGTACTTC. It translates to CATTSRRGVRETQYF.

This rearrangement joins TRBV9 to TRBJ2-7; D is uncertain. Per germline, CDR1 SGDLS and CDR2 YYNGEE. The CDR3 is made up of 14 amino acids. V was pared by 0 bases and J by 2 bases, with 9 bases between. The CDR3 DNA follows: TGTGCCAGCAGCGTAGTAGGGTCCGCCTACGAGCAGTACTTC. Translated: CASSVVGSAYEQYF.

The CDR3 coding sequence is TGTGCCAGCAGTTACGTGGGGGAGTTCTACGAGCAGTACTTC. Its translation is CASSYVGEFYEQYF. The genes are TRBV6-5 and TRBJ2-7, with D perhaps being TRBD1 or TRBD2 (5 bases each). CDR3 length: 14 residues. The germline V and J ends were trimmed by 2 bases and 3 bases, with 11 bases remaining between them. In germline, CDR1 is MNHEY, CDR2 SVGAGI.

The rearrangement joins TRBV16 to TRBJ1-5; 9 bases align to TRBD1. V lost 3 bases and J lost 4; bases outside the gene matches: 7. This CDR3 comprises 16 residues. Germline values: CDR1 KGHSY, CDR2 FQNENV. The CDR3 region has the DNA TGTGCCAGCAGCCAGCGCGGGACAGGGAGGAATCAGCCCCAGCATTTT. Amino acids: CASSQRGTGRNQPQHF.

The V call is TRBV11-2, the J call TRBJ1-4, with no clear D. There are 18 residues in the CDR3. V was shortened by 1 base and J by 6 bases, with 21 bases between the two germline ends. The germline V gene has CDR1 SGHAT and CDR2 FQNNGV. Here the CDR3 reads CASSLAQLAPGFYEKLFF. The CDR3 region has the DNA TGTGCCAGCAGCTTAGCTCAACTAGCTCCGGGGTTTTATGAAAAACTGTTTTTT.